The clone carrying this T cell receptor (beta chain) was recorded only once. Everyone who took part was roughly 18 to 89 years old, and they came from 20 to 25 US areas. Exposed participants came across a COVID-19 case within 2 weeks before study entry. In the authors' methods: From reference gene primer amplification, estimates of nucleated cell counts were derived. The repertoire was sequenced with immunoSEQ multiplex PCR; TCRdb's copy has only in-frame clones and lacks some. V and J calls and clone size are copied from that table; D and trimming were computed from the DNA. This sample yields around 170,000 clones, of which more than 75% are seen a single time; about an eighth belongs to the top ten. V shed 1 base and J shed 10 bases, with 8 bases lying between them. The length of the CDR3 is 12 residues. CDR1 SEHNR and CDR2 FQNEAQ come from the germline V gene (reference sequence). This sample was included in a study of blood T cell repertoires in COVID-19.

The sample consisted of PBMCs or T cells enriched from blood (not recorded which). The genes are TRBV7-9 and TRBJ2-1; D is uncertain. This TCR was sampled from a man aged 55 to 70 who had been exposed to COVID-19. CDR3 nucleotides: TGTGCCAGCAGCTTAGATATGGGCGAGCAGTTCTTC. Translating it yields CASSLDMGEQFF.